The T cell receptor beta chain under discussion was sequenced for a study of PD-L1 blockade in urothelial cancer listed by TCRdb under 2017. With regard to the full study: All patients started therapy in about 2014 and received atezolizumab 1,200 mg intravenously every 3 weeks. About 90% of the roughly 30 patients were identified as males with urothelial cancer of bladder origin, and a prior smoking history was reported by 18 of 29 patients. An ECOG performance status of 0 or 1 was recorded for the patients, and 0 to 3 prior chemotherapy regimens had been received by the patients. Blood samples were analyzed at 3 weeks after treatment start (second dose) and at 6 weeks after treatment start. Blood samples gave a median of around 140,000 T cells and some 83,000 unique TCRs, with a median clonality of about 0.078. The study was an exploratory multi-omic analysis of somatic, immune and clinical correlates of response to PD-L1 blockade with atezolizumab in urothelial cancer. Pretreatment tumor samples and matched peripheral blood, collected serially before and after atezolizumab treatment, underwent TCR sequencing. Durable clinical benefit meant progression-free survival longer than 6 months, and TCR features were also tested against progression-free and overall survival. In the same patients who had TCR sequencing, pretreatment tumors also underwent whole exome sequencing and RNA sequencing. Roughly 10 patients achieved durable clinical benefit and fewer than 25 did not. Some 30 patients had pretreatment blood TCR-seq, some 25 had at least one posttreatment blood collection, and some 25 had tumor TCR-seq.

Remarks on this clone: Its antigen target is currently unknown. No much larger clone exists at a distance of one base, and base qualities are not known.

To estimate absolute template abundance from read counts, synthetic TCR analog templates were spiked into each PCR. The immunoSEQ assay used bias-controlled V and J gene primers to amplify TCRbeta CDR3 regions from genomic DNA. Sequencing of rearranged TCRbeta segments was performed at approximately 20X coverage. Turning to the authors' computational methods: Clustering was used to correct sequencing errors, and CDR3s were annotated against IMGT to assign V, D and J genes. Downstream analyses used only productive TCRbeta rearrangements and left out out-of-frame or stop-codon sequences. To compute clonality, Shannon entropy was normalized by the log of the number of unique productive sequences and then subtracted from one. Clones differing between time points or between blood and tumor were identified using Fisher's exact test with Benjamini-Hochberg correction, with an adjusted p below 0.01 applied as the threshold. As stored in TCRdb, this immuneACCESS dataset retains in-frame rearrangements with V and J assigned. A fraction of the clones does not appear; measured against another copy, unresolved V genes explain less than half of the discrepancy, and the remainder lacks a known reason. V and J calls and clone size follow that table, whereas D and trimming were derived from the DNA. In this sample the table shows more than 55,000 clones, about 81% of which occur a single time. Jointly, the top ten make up about 1.6% of the sample.

On the study overall, not on this receptor specifically: At 3 weeks after the start of treatment, tumor-associated TCR clones in peripheral blood had expanded more in patients with durable benefit (n ≈ 24, p = 0.022). Because of the small sample size (n ≈ 29) and the many exploratory analyses performed, the results are intended to be regarded as hypothesis-generating. A pretreatment peripheral blood TCR clonality below the median was linked to improved progression-free and overall survival.

The sample's time point, from its label and the paper: pretreatment peripheral blood. A cohort of 30 or so patients with locally advanced or metastatic urothelial carcinoma, treated at Memorial Sloan Kettering on a trial protocol, was included. Peripheral blood mononuclear cells were collected pretreatment and during treatment, with between 1 and 8 total time points obtained per patient. The Qiagen DNeasy Blood extraction kit was used to purify genomic DNA from total PBMCs and from tumor samples. PBMCs were collected pretreatment and during treatment and were isolated and stored as previously described. Germline trimming amounts to 4 bases on V and 4 bases on J, with 4 as the count of junction bases outside the gene matches. For CDR1 and CDR2, the germline V gene lists SGHDT and YYEEEE. Inclusive of the bounding cysteine and phenylalanine, the CDR3 is 13 residues long. The sequence is cut down to CDR3 DNA, 39 bases in frame from base 1.

Here the chain combines TRBV5-6 and TRBJ1-1, with TRBD1 matching 7 junction bases. This receptor was obtained from a man in his 70s with urothelial cancer. The sequences come from PBMCs, collected around atezolizumab (anti-PD-L1) treatment. The CDR3 protein sequence reads: CASSRQGGTEAFF. The base sequence is TGTGCCAGCAGCAGACAGGGTGGCACTGAAGCTTTCTTT.